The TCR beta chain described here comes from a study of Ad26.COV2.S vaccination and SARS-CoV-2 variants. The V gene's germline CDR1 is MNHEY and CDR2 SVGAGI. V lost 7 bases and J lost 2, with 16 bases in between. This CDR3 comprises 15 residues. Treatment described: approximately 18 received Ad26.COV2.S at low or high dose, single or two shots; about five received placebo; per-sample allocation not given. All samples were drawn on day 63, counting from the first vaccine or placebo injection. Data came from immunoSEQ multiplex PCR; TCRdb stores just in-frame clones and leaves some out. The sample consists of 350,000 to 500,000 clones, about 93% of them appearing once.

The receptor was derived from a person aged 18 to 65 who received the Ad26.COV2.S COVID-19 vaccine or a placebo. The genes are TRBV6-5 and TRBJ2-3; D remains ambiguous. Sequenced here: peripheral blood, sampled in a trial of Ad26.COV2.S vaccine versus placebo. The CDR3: CASIPSRASTDTQYF. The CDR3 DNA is TGTGCCAGCATCCCGAGTCGGGCTTCCACAGATACGCAGTATTTT.